This TCR beta chain was captured in a study of neurological immune-mediated disorders. The table lists this clonotype with many counts. For the unsorted libraries, 2 million PBMCs stored at -80 C served as input. CDR3 length: 11 amino acids. V lost 5 bases and J 5 bases, leaving 9 bases between the germline ends. Germline CDR1 DFQATT, CDR2 SNEGSKA (reference sequence). The authors produced cDNA by 5'RACE using 10-nucleotide random UMIs. TCRdb itself ran the 5' RACE reads through MiXCR, one entry per CDR3 protein. The sample contains about 50,000 distinct CDR3 sequences, 10% of which appear only once. The sample was PBMCs. The origin of this receptor is a man between 65 and 80 years old with HTLV-1-associated myelopathy (HAM/TSP). This chain connects TRBV20-1 to TRBJ1-2; the D gene is possibly TRBD1 (6 bases). The CDR3 is CSASDSYGYTF. CDR3 DNA sequence: TGCAGTGCTTCGGACAGTTATGGCTACACCTTC.